Sequencing of this T cell receptor (beta chain) was carried out in a study of radiation and T cells in renal cell carcinoma. Here immunoSEQ multiplex PCR was the method, and the copy in TCRdb shows in-frame clones only, minus some. This table holds about 140,000 clones, approximately 87% found once. V was pared by 3 bases and J by 4 bases, with 7 bases between. CDR3 length: 13 amino acids. Germline CDR1 reads SEHNR; CDR2 reads FQNEAQ (reference sequence). Time point indicated: baseline pretreatment blood. Treatment indicated: 15 Gy SBRT to primary tumor, nephrectomy 4 weeks later. The sequence was collected from a woman between 45 and 65 years old with renal cell carcinoma. The sample in question was blood, obtained from a patient whose treatment included radiotherapy and nephrectomy. The chain couples TRBV7-9 to TRBJ1-5, with no clear D. The CDR3 DNA is TGTGCCAGCAGCTTTGGAGATAATCAGCCCCAGCATTTT. Translating gives CASSFGDNQPQHF.